Below are 10 T cell receptor beta chains sequenced from a single sample in a study of shared clonotypes between healthy human individuals. TCRdb keeps only in-frame clones here, not all; method: immunoSEQ multiplex PCR. The sample includes a few million clones, just over 90% seen only once; the top ten take roughly 0.13%. The sample taken for sequencing was naive CD4+ T cells sorted from blood. Subset here: CD45RA+ positively selected. The receptors were sampled from a man aged 18 to 29 in good health.

The V and J genes are TRBV30 and TRBJ2-5, with unresolved D. This CDR3 region has 15 residues. Trimming stripped 3 bases from V and 4 bases from J, with 18 bases between. CDR1 is GTSNPN and CDR2 is SVGIG in the germline V gene (reference sequence). CDR3: CAWSWNGAFTETQYF. The CDR3 nucleotides are TGTGCCTGGAGCTGGAACGGCGCTTTCACAGAGACCCAGTACTTC.

The chain uses TRBV11-2 and TRBJ1-2, with TRBD1 identical over 8 bases. Trimming at V came to 5 bases and at J to 4 bases, leaving 9 bases not matched to a gene. The germline gives CDR1 SGHAT, CDR2 FQNNGV. The CDR3 has 15 amino acids. In DNA form, the CDR3 reads TGTGCCAGCAGCACCCCCAGGGGGCGCGGCTATGGCTACACCTTC. This encodes CASSTPRGRGYGYTF. The full variable domain, with the rest looked up from reference TRBV11-2 and TRBJ1-2, is EAGVAQSPRYKIIEKRQSVAFWCNPISGHATLYWYQQILGQGPKLLIQFQNNGVVDDSQLPKDRFSAERLKGVDSTLKIQPAKLEDSAVYLCASSTPRGRGYGYTFGSGTRLTVV.

This chain joins TRBV5-4 and TRBJ2-7; D uncertain. The CDR3 totals 13 residues. Germline CDR1 is SGHNT and CDR2 is YYREEE (reference sequence). V was shortened by 4 bases and J by 2 bases, with 10 bases between the two germline ends. CDR3 loop: CASSQQPTYEQYF. In DNA form, the CDR3 reads TGTGCCAGCAGCCAACAGCCTACCTACGAGCAGTACTTC.

The gene calls are TRBV6-5 and TRBJ1-1; D ambiguous. Germline V gives CDR1 MNHEY, CDR2 SVGAGI. Trimming took off 5 bases at V and 6 bases at J, with 10 bases between the two ends. The CDR3 length is 12 residues. The CDR3 is CASSRTPAEAFF. The CDR3 bases are TGTGCCAGCAGTCGGACCCCGGCTGAAGCTTTCTTT.

This chain joins TRBV5-6 and TRBJ1-6, with 7 bases lining up with TRBD1. The CDR3 contains 15 residues. Trimming cost V 2 bases and J 5 bases; bases outside gene matches: 4. Germline V gives CDR1 SGHDT, CDR2 YYEEEE. In DNA, the CDR3 is TGTGCCAGCAGCTTTCAGGGGGTTAATAATTCACCCCTCCACTTT. Its protein product is CASSFQGVNNSPLHF.

There are a few counts of this clone. The rearrangement links TRBV2 to TRBJ2-1; no clear D. CDR1 and CDR2 from the germline V gene are SNHLY and FYNNEI. The CDR3 is made up of 8 amino acids. Between the trimmed V and J ends, which lost 8 bases and 10 bases, there was a span of 3 bases. CDR3: CASPEQFF. CDR3 in DNA: TGTGCCAGCCCCGAGCAGTTCTTC.

The CDR3 sequence is CASSLEEGRVYEQYF. The CDR3 DNA is TGTGCCAGCAGCTTAGAAGAGGGTAGGGTCTACGAGCAGTACTTC. This chain links TRBV11-2 with TRBJ2-7, with D maybe TRBD2 (5 bases). CDR3 length: 15 amino acids. Germline CDR1 is SGHAT and CDR2 is FQNNGV. Trimming removed 0 bases at V and 3 bases at J, with 12 bases between.

The chain links TRBV28 to TRBJ1-1, with a weak D call TRBD1 (5 bases). The length of the CDR3 is 14 residues. V was pared by 5 bases and J by 3 bases, with 13 bases between. CDR1 and CDR2 (germline): MDHEN, SYDVKM. Here the CDR3 reads CASSPRDRYTEAFF. The CDR3 nucleotides are TGTGCCAGCAGTCCCCGGGACCGGTACACTGAAGCTTTCTTT.

A word on this clone: This sample includes further DNA sequences coding for the same CDR3. The chain recombines TRBV6-5 with TRBJ2-3; D call uncertain. The length of the CDR3 is 11 residues. Between the trimmed V and J ends, which lost 4 bases and 6 bases, there was a span of 5 bases. Germline values: CDR1 MNHEY, CDR2 SVGAGI. CDR3: CASSSRDTQYF. The CDR3 DNA sequence: TGTGCCAGCAGTTCTCGCGATACGCAGTATTTT.

This clone was counted between two and nine times. The rearrangement joins TRBV2 to TRBJ1-1; 8 bases map to TRBD1. The CDR3 has 14 amino acids. Trimming cost V 6 bases and J 1 base; bases outside gene matches: 4. The germline gives CDR1 SNHLY, CDR2 FYNNEI. CDR3 coding DNA: TGTGCCAGCAGGGAGACAGGGGAGAACACTGAAGCTTTCTTT. Protein product: CASRETGENTEAFF.